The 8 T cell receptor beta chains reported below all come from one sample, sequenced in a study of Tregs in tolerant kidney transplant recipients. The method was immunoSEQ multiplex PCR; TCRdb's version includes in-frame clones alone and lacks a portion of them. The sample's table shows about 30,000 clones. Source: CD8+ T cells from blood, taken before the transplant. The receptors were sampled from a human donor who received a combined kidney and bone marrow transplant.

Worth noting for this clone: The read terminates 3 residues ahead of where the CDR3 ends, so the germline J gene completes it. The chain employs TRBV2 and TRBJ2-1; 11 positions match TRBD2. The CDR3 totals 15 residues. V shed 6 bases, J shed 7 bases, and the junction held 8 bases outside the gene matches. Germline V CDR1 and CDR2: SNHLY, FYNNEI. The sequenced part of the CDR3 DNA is TGTGCCAGCAGGATAACTAGCGGGAGTGAAAATGAG. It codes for CASRITSGSENE. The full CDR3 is CASRITSGSENEQFF. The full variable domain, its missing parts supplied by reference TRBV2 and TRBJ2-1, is EPEVTQTPSHQVTQMGQEVILRCVPISNHLYFYWYRQILGQKVEFLVSFYNNEISEKSEIFDDQFSVERPDGSNFTLKIRSTKLEDSAMYFCASRITSGSENEQFFGPGTRLTVL.

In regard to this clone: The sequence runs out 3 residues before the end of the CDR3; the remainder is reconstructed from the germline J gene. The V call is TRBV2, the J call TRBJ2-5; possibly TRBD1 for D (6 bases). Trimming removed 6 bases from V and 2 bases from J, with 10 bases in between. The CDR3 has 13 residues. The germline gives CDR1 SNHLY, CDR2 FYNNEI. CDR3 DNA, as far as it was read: TGTGCCAGCAGGGAAAGGGGGCAAGAGACC. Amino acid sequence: CASRERGQET. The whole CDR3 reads CASRERGQETQYF. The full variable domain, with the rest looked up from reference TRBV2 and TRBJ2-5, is EPEVTQTPSHQVTQMGQEVILRCVPISNHLYFYWYRQILGQKVEFLVSFYNNEISEKSEIFDDQFSVERPDGSNFTLKIRSTKLEDSAMYFCASRERGQETQYFGPGTRLLVL.

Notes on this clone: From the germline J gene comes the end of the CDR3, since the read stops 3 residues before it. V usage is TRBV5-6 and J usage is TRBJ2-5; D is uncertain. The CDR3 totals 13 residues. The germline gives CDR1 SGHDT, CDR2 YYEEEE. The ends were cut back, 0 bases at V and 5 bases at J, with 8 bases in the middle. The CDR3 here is CASSLANAETQYF. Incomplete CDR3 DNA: TGTGCCAGCAGCTTGGCCAACGCGGAGACC. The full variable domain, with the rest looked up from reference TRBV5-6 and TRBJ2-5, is DAGVTQSPTHLIKTRGQQVTLRCSPKSGHDTVSWYQQALGQGPQFIFQYYEEEERQRGNFPDRFSGHQFPNYSSELNVNALLLGDSALYLCASSLANAETQYFGPGTRLLVL.

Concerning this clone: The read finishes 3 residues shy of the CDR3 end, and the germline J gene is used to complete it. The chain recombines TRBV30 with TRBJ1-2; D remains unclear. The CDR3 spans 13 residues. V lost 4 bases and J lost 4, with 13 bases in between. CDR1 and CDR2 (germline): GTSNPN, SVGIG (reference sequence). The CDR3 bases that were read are TGTGCCTGGACCTGGGTAACGGGCTATGGC. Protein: CAWTWVTGYG. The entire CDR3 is CAWTWVTGYGYTF. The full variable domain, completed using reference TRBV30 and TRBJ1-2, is SQTIHQWPATLVQPVGSPLSLECTVEGTSNPNLYWYRQAAGRGLQLLFYSVGIGQISSEVPQNLSASRPQDRQFILSSKKLLLSDSGFYLCAWTWVTGYGYTFGSGTRLTVV.

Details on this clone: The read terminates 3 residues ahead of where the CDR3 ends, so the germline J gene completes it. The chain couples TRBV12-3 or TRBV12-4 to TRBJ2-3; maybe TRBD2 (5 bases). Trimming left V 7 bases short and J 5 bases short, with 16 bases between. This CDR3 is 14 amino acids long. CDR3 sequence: CASTLGLPGDTQYF. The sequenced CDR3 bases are TGTGCCAGCACCCTCGGACTTCCCGGAGATACG.

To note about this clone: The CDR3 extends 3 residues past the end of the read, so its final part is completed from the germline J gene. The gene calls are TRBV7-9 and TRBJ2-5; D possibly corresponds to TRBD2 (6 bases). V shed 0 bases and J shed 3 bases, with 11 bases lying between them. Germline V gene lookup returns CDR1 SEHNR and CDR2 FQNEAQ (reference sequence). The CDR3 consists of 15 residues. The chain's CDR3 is CASSLAEGLKETQYF. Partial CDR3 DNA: TGTGCCAGCAGCTTAGCCGAGGGACTCAAAGAGACC.

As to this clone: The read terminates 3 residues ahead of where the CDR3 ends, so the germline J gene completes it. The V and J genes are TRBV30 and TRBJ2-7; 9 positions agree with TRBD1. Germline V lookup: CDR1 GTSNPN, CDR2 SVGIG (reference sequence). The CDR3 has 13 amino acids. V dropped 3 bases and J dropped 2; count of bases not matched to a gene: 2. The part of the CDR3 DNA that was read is TGTGCCTGGAGGGGGACAGGGACCTACGAG. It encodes CAWRGTGTYE. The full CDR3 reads CAWRGTGTYEQYF.

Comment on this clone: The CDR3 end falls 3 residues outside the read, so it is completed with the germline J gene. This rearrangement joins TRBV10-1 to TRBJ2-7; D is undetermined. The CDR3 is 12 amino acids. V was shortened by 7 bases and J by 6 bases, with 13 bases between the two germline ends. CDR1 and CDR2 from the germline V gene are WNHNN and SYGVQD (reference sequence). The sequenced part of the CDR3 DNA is TGCGCCAGCAAGCCAGCGTCCCTCGAG. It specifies CASKPASLE. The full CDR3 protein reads CASKPASLEQYF.